The 27 T cell receptor beta chains presented below share a single source sample, sequenced in a study of human T cells and chemical hapten exposure. Noted time point: healthy volunteer bleed at 6 weeks. Whole blood that had not been fractionated was the source of extracted total RNA. TCRdb itself ran the RACE reads through MiXCR, one entry per CDR3 protein. In the table there are tens of thousands of distinct CDR3 sequences, around 3.6% of which are singletons. The sample consisted of whole blood. The origin of the receptors is a human donor in good health. Some clones in this sample may be carry-over from other donors' samples.

This clonotype has more than one count but fewer than ten. The chain links TRBV19 to TRBJ2-1, with D tentatively TRBD2 (7 bases). CDR1 and CDR2 (germline): LNHDA, SQIVND (reference sequence). The CDR3 is 16 amino acids. V lost 4 bases, J lost 3 bases, and 16 bases lay in between. CDR3 DNA sequence: TGTGCCAGTAGTAAGATTGCGGGGGCTCGCTACAATGAGCAGTTCTTC. Amino acid sequence: CASSKIAGARYNEQFF.

The rearrangement uses TRBV11-2 and TRBJ2-3; D not resolved. Looked up from germline, CDR1 is SGHAT and CDR2 is FQNNGV. The CDR3 consists of 14 residues. Trimming shortened V by 5 bases and J by 5 bases, and 14 bases separated the two germline ends. In nucleotides, the CDR3 is TGTGCCAGCAGCCCCAGCCCCCATGGAGATACGCAGTATTTT. Protein: CASSPSPHGDTQYF.

The table lists this clonotype with many counts. The chain is built from TRBV4-1 and TRBJ2-4; no definite D call. The germline CDR1 and CDR2 sequences are MGHRA and YSYEKL. The CDR3 extends over 16 amino acids. The V gene lost 5 bases and the J gene lost 2 bases, with 16 bases spanning the gap. Here the CDR3 reads CASSFTPISSKNIQYF. The CDR3 DNA follows: TGCGCCAGCAGCTTTACCCCGATCAGTTCCAAAAACATTCAGTACTTC.

The sample holds a few counts of this clonotype. This rearrangement joins TRBV28 to TRBJ2-7, with TRBD1 matching 7 bases. The CDR3 length is 16 residues. Trimming took 5 bases from V and 2 from J; bases not matched to a gene: 12. Germline CDR1 MDHEN, CDR2 SYDVKM. The CDR3: CASSPSPGTATYEQYF. The CDR3 DNA reads as TGTGCCAGCAGTCCATCCCCCGGGACAGCAACCTACGAGCAGTACTTC.

This clonotype appeared many times. This chain connects TRBV20-1 to TRBJ2-7; tentatively, D is TRBD1 or TRBD2 (5 bases each). CDR1 is DFQATT, CDR2 SNEGSKA, per germline (reference sequence). V was shortened by 0 bases and J by 0 bases, with 15 bases between the two germline ends. The CDR3 loop spans 16 amino acids. The CDR3 DNA reads as TGCAGTGCTAGAGATCTCCCCAGGGACCTCTCCTACGAGCAGTACTTC. It yields the protein CSARDLPRDLSYEQYF.

This clonotype was seen ten or more times. The chain uses TRBV29-1 and TRBJ2-3; D perhaps matches TRBD1 (6 bases). Trimming took off 6 bases at V and 6 bases at J, with 19 bases between the two ends. Looked up from germline, CDR1 is SQVTM and CDR2 is ANQGSEA. This CDR3 has 14 amino acids. CDR3 in amino acids: CSVSREQGGDTQYF. DNA of the CDR3: TGCAGCGTCTCTAGGGAACAGGGTGGGGATACGCAGTATTTT.

This clonotype was seen many times. V and J are TRBV7-9 and TRBJ2-3; no definite D call. Germline values: CDR1 SEHNR, CDR2 FQNEAQ (reference sequence). The CDR3 covers 12 residues. The V and J ends lost 4 bases and 4 bases respectively, with 6 bases between them. Here the CDR3 reads CASSSTADTQYF. DNA of the CDR3: TGTGCCAGCAGCTCGACGGCAGATACGCAGTATTTT.

On this clonotype itself: This could be a read error, since a much larger clone is one nucleotide away. This rearrangement joins TRBV3-1 to TRBJ2-1; tentative D call: TRBD2 (5 bases). The CDR3 is 16 residues long. Germline loops: CDR1 LGHDT, CDR2 YNNKEL (reference sequence). DNA for the CDR3: TGTGCCAGCAGCCATACAGTAGAGAGGGCAAACAATGAGCAGATCTTC. Amino acid sequence: CASSHTVERANNEQIF.

Only a few counts were recorded for this clonotype. The V gene is TRBV27, the J gene TRBJ2-4; D possibly matches TRBD1 or TRBD2 (6 bases each). The CDR3 extends over 14 amino acids. The V gene lost 8 bases and the J gene lost 0 bases, with 11 bases spanning the gap. Looked up from germline, CDR1 is MNHEY and CDR2 is SMNVEV (reference sequence). This CDR3 is CASGRGVAKNIQYF. CDR3 nucleotide sequence: TGTGCCAGCGGAAGGGGGGTAGCCAAAAACATTCAGTACTTC.

The chain has TRBV18 and TRBJ2-5, with 9 positions matching TRBD1. Germline lookup yields CDR1 KGHSH and CDR2 LQKENI. CDR3 length: 13 residues. The V and J ends lost 3 bases and 5 bases, in that order; junction bases with no gene match: 1. The CDR3: CASSPGTGETQYF. Here the CDR3 DNA reads TGTGCCAGCTCACCCGGGACAGGGGAGACCCAGTACTTC. The whole variable domain, remainder taken from reference TRBV18 and TRBJ2-5, is NAGVMQNPRHLVRRRGQEARLRCSPMKGHSHVYWYRQLPEEGLKFMVYLQKENIIDESGMPKERFSAEFPKEGPSILRIQQVVRGDSAAYFCASSPGTGETQYFGPGTRLLVL.

This clonotype was recorded a few times. The V call is TRBV18, the J call TRBJ2-1; D not resolved. CDR3 length: 14 residues. Germline lookup yields CDR1 KGHSH and CDR2 LQKENI. Trimming took off 3 bases at V and 0 bases at J, with 6 bases between the two ends. CDR3 protein: CASSPAPSYNEQFF. The CDR3 nucleotides are TGTGCCAGCTCACCCGCTCCCTCCTACAATGAGCAGTTCTTC.

This clonotype was seen at least ten times. The V gene is TRBV5-4, the J gene TRBJ2-3; D unclear. The germline CDR1 and CDR2 sequences are SGHNT and YYREEE (reference sequence). The CDR3 has 14 amino acids. Trimming cost V 0 bases and J 8 bases, with 13 bases left between them. CDR3 coding DNA: TGTGCCAGCAGCTTGGATCCCCCATCGGGTACGCAGTATTTT. It is translated as CASSLDPPSGTQYF.

This clonotype has ten or more counts. CDR3 sequence (DNA): TGCGCCAGCAGCCAAGAAAAGGACAGGGGTTACGAGCAGTACTTC. It translates to CASSQEKDRGYEQYF. The chain couples TRBV4-1 to TRBJ2-7; 9 bases match TRBD1. V gave up 0 bases and J gave up 4 bases; unmatched junction bases: 4. Germline V gene data show CDR1 as MGHRA and CDR2 as YSYEKL. The CDR3 sequence is 15 residues long.

This clonotype was counted many times. CDR3 protein: CASSRLTQDRSGYTF. The CDR3, as DNA: TGTGCCAGCAGCCGTCTCACTCAAGACAGGTCTGGCTACACCTTC. V gene TRBV7-2 combines with J gene TRBJ1-2, with a tentative D call TRBD1 (6 bases). This CDR3 is 15 amino acids long. V was pared by 5 bases and J by 7 bases, with 20 bases between. CDR1 is SGHTA and CDR2 is FQGNSA in the germline V gene.

Many counts were recorded for this clonotype. The rearrangement uses TRBV10-2 and TRBJ2-6, with D unresolved. The germline V gene encodes CDR1 WSHSY and CDR2 SAAADI. The CDR3 length is 14 residues. Deletions cut 3 bases from V and 1 base from J, with 4 bases between. CDR3 region: CASSDNSGANVLTF. DNA for the CDR3: TGCGCCAGCAGTGATAATTCTGGGGCCAACGTCCTGACTTTC.

There are many counts of this clonotype. The genes are TRBV5-4 and TRBJ1-4, with a weak D call TRBD1 (5 bases). V was shortened by 1 base and J by 8 bases, with 12 bases between the two germline ends. Germline CDR1 and CDR2: SGHNT and YYREEE (reference sequence). The CDR3 contains 14 residues. CDR3 DNA sequence: TGTGCCAGCAGCTTGCCGGGGAGGGGAGAAAAACTGTTTTTT. It codes for CASSLPGRGEKLFF.

This clonotype was observed many times. The chain is built from TRBV27 and TRBJ2-3; no clear D. The germline V and J ends were trimmed by 3 bases and 0 bases, with 7 bases remaining between them. The CDR3 is made up of 14 amino acids. Per the germline V gene, CDR1 is MNHEY and CDR2 is SMNVEV (reference sequence). CDR3: CASSLALSTDTQYF. DNA of the CDR3: TGTGCCAGCAGTTTGGCGCTAAGCACAGATACGCAGTATTTT.

This clonotype was found many times. This rearrangement joins TRBV7-2 to TRBJ1-3; D gene uncertain. CDR3 length: 16 amino acids. Trimming took off 6 bases at V and 4 bases at J, with 19 bases between the two ends. Per the germline V gene, CDR1 is SGHTA and CDR2 is FQGNSA. The CDR3 DNA is TGTGCCAGCAGTTCCGGAGGGTTTGGATCAGGAAACACCATATATTTT. Its translation: CASSSGGFGSGNTIYF.

This clonotype was picked up many times. The V and J genes are TRBV6-1 and TRBJ2-7, with D perhaps TRBD2 (6 bases). CDR1 MNHNS and CDR2 SASEGT come from the germline V gene. Between the trimmed V and J ends, which lost 5 bases and 1 base, there was a span of 9 bases. CDR3 length: 13 residues. The CDR3 loop is CASSYSGSYEQYF. In DNA form, the CDR3 reads TGTGCCAGCAGTTACAGCGGGTCCTACGAGCAGTACTTC.

This clonotype was observed a few times. The chain uses TRBV11-3 and TRBJ2-2; 9 nucleotides align to TRBD2. The V gene end was trimmed by 3 bases and the J gene end by 4 bases; junction bases not matched to a gene: 9. This CDR3 is built from 17 residues. CDR1 and CDR2 (germline): SGHNT, YENEEA. The CDR3 reads CASSFTLGGRATGELFF. In DNA form, the CDR3 reads TGTGCCAGCAGCTTTACCCTCGGCGGGAGGGCCACCGGGGAGCTGTTTTTT.

At least ten counts were recorded for this clonotype. The chain is built from TRBV20-1 and TRBJ2-5; D is possibly TRBD1 (6 bases). CDR3 length: 15 residues. Trimming cost V 3 bases and J 4 bases, with 18 bases left between them. The germline V gene has CDR1 DFQATT and CDR2 SNEGSKA (reference sequence). In nucleotides, the CDR3 is TGCAGTGCTAGTCGTGCTGACAGGCCCGGAGAGACCCAGTACTTC. Amino acids: CSASRADRPGETQYF.

The chain combines TRBV12-3 or TRBV12-4 with TRBJ1-2, with D perhaps matching TRBD1 (6 bases). The CDR3 is 14 amino acids. The V end lost 6 bases, the J end lost 8 bases, and 19 bases lay between the germline ends. The CDR3 is CASSPDGGRRGYTF. CDR3 in DNA: TGTGCCAGCAGCCCTGACGGGGGGCGAAGAGGCTACACCTTC.

In its sample, this clonotype was seen many times. The V and J genes are TRBV12-3 or TRBV12-4 and TRBJ2-1; 10 bases align to TRBD1. Trimming removed 4 bases from V and 7 bases from J; junction bases left unmatched: 10. The CDR3 length is 16 residues. The CDR3 loop reads CASSSPGTGVRNEQFF. The CDR3 DNA is TGTGCCAGCAGTTCACCCGGGACAGGGGTGCGGAATGAGCAGTTCTTC.

This clonotype was picked up many times. The chain uses TRBV2 and TRBJ1-6, with a tentative D call TRBD1 (5 bases). The V gene lost 10 bases and the J gene lost 9 bases, with 16 bases spanning the gap. This CDR3 has 13 residues. Germline V lookup: CDR1 SNHLY, CDR2 FYNNEI. This chain's CDR3 is CANRREAVSPLHF. The CDR3 DNA reads TGTGCCAACCGCAGGGAAGCGGTTTCACCCCTCCACTTT.

This clonotype was observed at least ten times. V is TRBV13 and J is TRBJ2-5, with D maybe TRBD2 (6 bases). V was cut by 3 bases and J by 4 bases, with 9 bases left in between. This CDR3 contains 13 residues. Germline assignment: CDR1 PRHDT and CDR2 FYEKMQ (reference sequence). This CDR3 reads CASSFAGLETQYF. The CDR3 DNA sequence: TGTGCCAGCAGCTTCGCGGGGTTAGAGACCCAGTACTTC.

This clonotype was counted many times. This chain links TRBV20-1 with TRBJ2-3, with D unresolved. The V gene lost 0 bases and the J gene lost 7 bases, with 5 bases spanning the gap. The CDR3 sequence is 11 residues long. Germline CDR1 reads DFQATT; CDR2 reads SNEGSKA (reference sequence). The CDR3: CSAREDHTQYF. The DNA for the CDR3 is TGCAGTGCTAGAGAGGACCATACGCAGTATTTT.

This clonotype was observed many times. The V and J genes are TRBV7-3 and TRBJ1-2, with unresolved D. Germline-derived CDR1 and CDR2 are SGHTA and FQGTGA. The CDR3 is 12 residues long. The germline V and J ends were trimmed by 2 bases and 0 bases, with 1 base remaining between them. The CDR3 sequence: CASSLANYGYTF. The CDR3 bases are TGTGCCAGCAGCTTAGCTAACTATGGCTACACCTTC.